One sample yielded the 25 T cell receptor beta chains listed below, sequenced in a study of blood T cell repertoires in COVID-19. Method: immunoSEQ multiplex PCR; TCRdb's copy keeps in-frame clones and lacks some. The data contain 250,000 or so clones, 80% to 90% of them singletons. Material: PBMCs or T cells enriched from blood (not recorded which). Receptors originate from a woman between 50 and 59 years old who had recovered from COVID-19.

V gene TRBV3-1 (or the pseudogene TRBV3-2) combines with J gene TRBJ1-6; 7 nucleotides align to TRBD1. With 10 bases clipped from V and 0 bases from J, the junction kept 9 bases outside the gene matches. CDR3 size: 16 residues. CDR1 LGHDT and CDR2 YNNKEL come from the germline V gene (reference sequence). CDR3 residues: CATRGGVNSYNSPLHF. DNA of the CDR3: TGTGCCACCAGGGGGGGGGTGAACTCCTATAATTCACCCCTCCACTTT.

V and J are TRBV2 and TRBJ1-1, with no clear D. The germline V gene encodes CDR1 SNHLY and CDR2 FYNNEI. Trimming left V 4 bases short and J 4 bases short, with 13 bases between. CDR3 length: 14 amino acids. CDR3 in amino acids: CASSVVQPPTEAFF. CDR3 coding DNA: TGTGCCAGCAGTGTAGTCCAACCCCCCACTGAAGCTTTCTTT. The entire variable domain, with the rest obtained from reference TRBV2 and TRBJ1-1, is as follows: EPEVTQTPSHQVTQMGQEVILRCVPISNHLYFYWYRQILGQKVEFLVSFYNNEISEKSEIFDDQFSVERPDGSNFTLKIRSTKLEDSAMYFCASSVVQPPTEAFFGQGTRLTVV.

This chain uses TRBV10-3 with TRBJ1-3, with 9 bases that match TRBD1. The V gene end was trimmed by 6 bases and the J gene end by 8 bases; junction bases not matched to a gene: 8. Per germline, CDR1 ENHRY and CDR2 SYGVKD. CDR3 length equals 14 residues. This CDR3 reads CAISGQGIIDTIYF. The CDR3, as DNA: TGTGCCATCAGCGGACAGGGGATTATAGACACCATATATTTT.

This chain links TRBV7-9 with TRBJ1-1; 7 bases match TRBD1. CDR1 SEHNR and CDR2 FQNEAQ come from the germline V gene (reference sequence). J was trimmed by 1 base and V by 5 bases; bases with no gene match: 4. This CDR3 contains 14 residues. In DNA form, the CDR3 reads TGTGCCAGCAGCGCGAACAGGGGGAACACTGAAGCTTTCTTT. Amino acid sequence: CASSANRGNTEAFF.

The chain's CDR3 is CASTRDRVGYEQYF. In DNA form, the CDR3 reads TGTGCCAGCACTCGGGACAGAGTGGGGTACGAGCAGTACTTC. The V gene is TRBV28, the J gene TRBJ2-7, with 7 bases lining up with TRBD1. The length of the CDR3 is 14 residues. The J segment lost 4 bases and the V segment lost 7 bases, leaving 10 bases of the junction unmatched. The germline CDR1 and CDR2 sequences are MDHEN and SYDVKM.

The J gene is TRBJ2-3, the V gene TRBV7-3, with 8 positions matching TRBD2. Germline V lookup: CDR1 SGHTA, CDR2 FQGTGA. J gave up 5 bases and V 1 base, and 5 bases lay outside the gene matches. CDR3 length equals 15 residues. CDR3 region: CASSLSTSGRDTQYF. CDR3 in DNA: TGTGCCAGCAGCTTAAGTACTAGCGGCCGAGATACGCAGTATTTT.

CDR3 sequence: CASGKGQGITYEQYF. The CDR3 DNA reads TGTGCCAGCGGCAAGGGACAGGGTATTACCTACGAGCAGTACTTC. This sequence joins TRBV9 and TRBJ2-7, with 9 bases lining up with TRBD1. V trimming: 7 bases; J trimming: 2 bases; junction bases outside the gene matches: 10. The CDR3 is made up of 15 amino acids. The germline V gene has CDR1 SGDLS and CDR2 YYNGEE. The entire variable domain, with the rest obtained from reference TRBV9 and TRBJ2-7, is as follows: DSGVTQTPKHLITATGQRVTLRCSPRSGDLSVYWYQQSLDQGLQFLIQYYNGEERAKGNILERFSAQQFPDLHSELNLSSLELGDSALYFCASGKGQGITYEQYFGPGTRLTVT.

The rearrangement links TRBV7-2 to TRBJ1-2; D call uncertain. Trimming cost V 1 base and J 5 bases, with 20 bases left between them. Germline CDR1 reads SGHTA; CDR2 reads FQGNSA. This CDR3 region has 17 residues. CDR3 residues: CASSLDAAPGKWYGYTF. DNA for the CDR3: TGTGCCAGCAGCTTAGACGCCGCCCCGGGAAAATGGTATGGCTACACCTTC.

J is TRBJ1-2 and V is TRBV7-8; D gene uncertain. Germline CDR1 is SGHVS and CDR2 is FQNEAQ. The CDR3 has 12 amino acids. V lost 3 bases to trimming and J lost 4 bases, with 6 bases between them. The CDR3 coding sequence is TGTGCCAGCAGCTTGGGAGTCTATGGCTACACCTTC. This encodes CASSLGVYGYTF.

A few counts support this clone. The chain uses TRBV5-1 and TRBJ1-1; D gene ambiguous. V was clipped by 2 bases and J by 1 base, with 18 bases between them. The CDR3 is made up of 17 amino acids. Germline CDR1 reads SGHRS; CDR2 reads YFSETQ. As DNA, the CDR3 is TGCGCCAGCAGCTTAGGCAGTGCGGGAGCGACGAACACTGAAGCTTTCTTT. This encodes CASSLGSAGATNTEAFF.

In this sample, this clone turned up once. This rearrangement joins TRBV3-1 (or the pseudogene TRBV3-2) to TRBJ1-4; D remains ambiguous. The length of the CDR3 is 15 residues. Between the trimmed V and J ends, which lost 0 bases and 10 bases, there was a span of 15 bases. Germline assignment: CDR1 LGHDT and CDR2 YNNKEL (reference sequence). The CDR3 DNA reads TGTGCCAGCAGCCAAGATCGAAGCCTTTCCCGAAAACTGTTTTTT. Amino acids: CASSQDRSLSRKLFF.

This clone was observed a few times. The chain links TRBV30 to TRBJ2-7; a weak D match, TRBD1 (6 bases). The CDR3 has 12 residues. The germline V gene encodes CDR1 GTSNPN and CDR2 SVGIG (reference sequence). V shed 2 bases and J shed 6 bases, with 11 bases lying between them. CDR3 sequence reads: CAWSQQGGEQYF. CDR3 coding DNA: TGTGCCTGGAGTCAACAGGGTGGCGAGCAGTACTTC.

The rearrangement joins TRBV5-1 to TRBJ2-1; no firm D call. The CDR3 contains 14 residues. The germline CDR1 and CDR2 sequences are SGHRS and YFSETQ. The V end lost 0 bases, the J end lost 0 bases, and 4 bases lay between the germline ends. CDR3 nucleotides: TGCGCCAGCAGCTTGGGCAGCTCCTACAATGAGCAGTTCTTC. Its translation: CASSLGSSYNEQFF.

The sample holds a few counts of this clone. This chain joins TRBV19 and TRBJ1-1, with a tentative D call TRBD1 (6 bases). The CDR3 runs 13 residues. Trimming removed 6 bases at V and 2 bases at J, with 10 bases between. Germline-derived CDR1 and CDR2 are LNHDA and SQIVND (reference sequence). This CDR3 reads CASRKGTNTEAFF. The DNA for the CDR3 is TGTGCCAGTAGGAAGGGGACAAACACTGAAGCTTTCTTT. Complete variable domain (other parts from reference TRBV19 and TRBJ1-1): DGGITQSPKYLFRKEGQNVTLSCEQNLNHDAMYWYRQDPGQGLRLIYYSQIVNDFQKGDIAEGYSVSREKKESFPLTVTSAQKNPTAFYLCASRKGTNTEAFFGQGTRLTVV.

The chain is built from TRBV4-1 and TRBJ1-5, with 7 bases identical to TRBD1. The V and J ends lost 4 bases and 0 bases, in that order; junction bases with no gene match: 12. This CDR3 has 18 residues. Germline V gives CDR1 MGHRA, CDR2 YSYEKL. The CDR3 is CASSPYGIQGNSNQPQHF. The DNA of the CDR3 is TGCGCCAGCAGCCCCTACGGAATACAGGGGAATAGCAATCAGCCCCAGCATTTT.

The genes are TRBV28 and TRBJ1-2; 8 bases are a match to TRBD1. The V gene's germline CDR1 is MDHEN and CDR2 SYDVKM. This CDR3 region has 14 residues. V gave up 5 bases and J gave up 7 bases; unmatched junction bases: 9. CDR3: CASSPETGGRGYTF. In DNA, the CDR3 is TGTGCCAGCAGTCCCGAAACAGGGGGTCGTGGCTACACCTTC.

This clone was seen once. This chain connects TRBV28 to TRBJ2-2; tentatively, D is TRBD2 (5 bases). The CDR3 is 17 amino acids. In germline, CDR1 is MDHEN, CDR2 SYDVKM. With 2 bases removed from V and 2 bases from J, the gap between germline ends came to 15 bases. The CDR3 spells CASSLRRHYTNTGELFF. In DNA form, the CDR3 reads TGTGCCAGCAGTTTAAGGAGGCATTATACAAACACCGGGGAGCTGTTTTTT.

CDR3 sequence reads: CATYSGGDTQYF. CDR3 sequence (DNA): TGTGCCACCTATTCGGGGGGAGATACGCAGTATTTT. The rearrangement joins TRBV28 to TRBJ2-3; 7 bases align to TRBD2. J lost 5 bases, V lost 10 bases, and 6 bases had no gene match. Germline V lookup: CDR1 MDHEN, CDR2 SYDVKM. This CDR3 contains 12 residues.

V is TRBV18 and J is TRBJ1-3; TRBD1 might be the D (5 bases). From germline, CDR1 is KGHSH and CDR2 LQKENI. This CDR3 is built from 18 residues. The V and J ends lost 3 bases and 0 bases respectively, with 18 bases between them. The CDR3 protein is CASSPRSLTGDSGNTIYF. In nucleotides, the CDR3 is TGTGCCAGCTCACCCCGTAGCCTAACAGGAGACTCTGGAAACACCATATATTTT.

The V gene is TRBV4-2, the J gene TRBJ1-1; 8 bases align to TRBD1. Germline-derived CDR1 and CDR2 are LGHNA and YNFKEQ. There are 14 residues in the CDR3. Trimming removed 3 bases from V and 12 bases from J; junction bases left unmatched: 12. The CDR3 here is CASSQDNRGEIPFF. The CDR3 region has the DNA TGTGCCAGCAGCCAGGACAACAGGGGGGAGATTCCTTTCTTT.

The chain is built from TRBV5-1 and TRBJ2-2; D might be TRBD2 (6 bases). V gave up 2 bases and J gave up 4 bases, with 9 bases separating them. CDR3 length: 14 amino acids. The germline CDR1 and CDR2 sequences are SGHRS and YFSETQ. The CDR3 reads CASSFLGGTGELFF. In DNA form, the CDR3 reads TGCGCCAGCAGCTTCCTGGGGGGCACCGGGGAGCTGTTTTTT. The variable domain in full, with the rest retrieved from reference TRBV5-1 and TRBJ2-2, is KAGVTQTPRYLIKTRGQQVTLSCSPISGHRSVSWYQQTPGQGLQFLFEYFSETQRNKGNFPGRFSGRQFSNSRSEMNVSTLELGDSALYLCASSFLGGTGELFFGEGSRLTVL.

This clone was counted between two and nine times. This same CDR3 is encoded by further DNA sequences in the sample. The chain is built from TRBV5-1 and TRBJ2-6; tentative D call: TRBD1 (6 bases). The V gene lost 0 bases and the J gene lost 0 bases, with 10 bases spanning the gap. The CDR3 runs 17 residues. CDR1 and CDR2 from the germline V gene are SGHRS and YFSETQ. Here the CDR3 DNA reads TGCGCCAGCAGCTTGGCAGGGGTTGGCTCTGGGGCCAACGTCCTGACTTTC. It is translated as CASSLAGVGSGANVLTF.

The V call is TRBV7-9, the J call TRBJ1-1; D perhaps matches TRBD1 (5 bases). Germline CDR1 reads SEHNR; CDR2 reads FQNEAQ (reference sequence). CDR3 length equals 12 residues. Trimming left V 5 bases short and J 11 bases short, with 15 bases between. DNA of the CDR3: TGTGCCAGCAGCCTAGAGGCGGGGCGGGCTTTCTTT. This codes for CASSLEAGRAFF.

The CDR3 loop reads CASSLGTGRDYGYTF. CDR3 DNA: TGTGCCAGCAGTTTGGGGACAGGGCGAGACTATGGCTACACCTTC. The genes are TRBV28 and TRBJ1-2; 9 bases are a match to TRBD1. The germline CDR1 and CDR2 sequences are MDHEN and SYDVKM. The CDR3 consists of 15 residues. V gave up 3 bases and J gave up 3 bases; unmatched junction bases: 5.

This clone was observed once. The genes are TRBV28 and TRBJ1-1; D is ambiguous. V shed 3 bases and J shed 11 bases, with 10 bases lying between them. Germline CDR1 reads MDHEN; CDR2 reads SYDVKM. The CDR3 extends over 11 amino acids. The CDR3 bases are TGTGCCAGCAGTTTCCTATCCCCTGCTTTCTTT. Protein: CASSFLSPAFF.